This T cell receptor beta chain is drawn from a study of blood T cell repertoires in COVID-19. The data were produced by immunoSEQ multiplex PCR, yet TCRdb's version contains in-frame clones alone and is incomplete. The sample contains some 120,000 clones, over 75% of which appear only once. CDR3 length equals 15 residues. V lost 0 bases, J lost 0 bases, and 9 bases lay in between. CDR1 SGDLS and CDR2 YYNGEE come from the germline V gene. The rearrangement uses TRBV9 and TRBJ1-2; tentatively, D is TRBD1 (5 bases). This clonotype was obtained from a human donor with active COVID-19. The donor label of this sample is uncertain. The sequenced sample was peripheral blood. The CDR3 DNA reads as TGTGCCAGCAGCGTAGCAGGGAAAGCTAACTATGGCTACACCTTC. It codes for CASSVAGKANYGYTF. The variable domain in full, with the rest retrieved from reference TRBV9 and TRBJ1-2, is DSGVTQTPKHLITATGQRVTLRCSPRSGDLSVYWYQQSLDQGLQFLIQYYNGEERAKGNILERFSAQQFPDLHSELNLSSLELGDSALYFCASSVAGKANYGYTFGSGTRLTVV.